This TCR beta chain is drawn from a study of blood T cell repertoires in COVID-19. Study in general: The analysed material was cDNA or gDNA that came from T cells, B-cell-depleted T cells, or PBMCs.

CDR1 and CDR2 (germline): LGHDT, YNNKEL (reference sequence). V lost 0 bases and J lost 3; bases outside the gene matches: 12. CDR3 length: 20 amino acids. Profiled with immunoSEQ multiplex PCR; TCRdb holds only in-frame clones, not every one. The sample gives around 290,000 clones, approximately 89% of which show up once; approximately 2.4% is in the top ten. Cohort 3 donors were reported recovered after two negative PCRs, clearance, or symptom resolution. Sequencing was done on a sample of PBMCs or T cells enriched from blood (not recorded which). The chain couples TRBV3-1 (or the pseudogene TRBV3-2) to TRBJ2-4; TRBD2 aligns across 12 bases. The clonotype comes from a woman between 18 and 29 years old who had recovered from COVID-19. CDR3 coding DNA: TGTGCCAGCAGCCAAGATTGGCTAGCGGGGGGGCCTTGGGTCAAAAACATTCAGTACTTC. Translating it yields CASSQDWLAGGPWVKNIQYF.